This entry concerns a single T cell receptor beta chain. This sample is drawn from a study of patients and donors after allogeneic stem cell transplantation. This CDR3 region has 15 residues. Germline V CDR1 and CDR2: MNHEY, SMNVEV (reference sequence). V shed 4 bases and J shed 0 bases, with 9 bases lying between them. TCRdb ran MiXCR on the RT-PCR reads and lists one entry per CDR3 protein. The sample lists 70,000 to 100,000 distinct CDR3 sequences; roughly 4.9% were seen once. This sequence joins TRBV27 and TRBJ1-4, with no clear D. The sequencing input was blood, either unsorted or a sorted T cell fraction (not recorded which). The sequence was collected from a human donor who was either an allogeneic HSCT recipient or a stem cell or donor lymphocyte infusion donor (not recorded which). It is not recorded whose cells these are; they may come from a transplant donor. CDR3 in amino acids: CASSSQTATNEKLFF. The CDR3 DNA is TGTGCCAGCAGTTCTCAGACGGCAACTAATGAAAAACTGTTTTTT.